One sample yielded the 29 T cell receptor beta chains listed below, sequenced in a study of blood T cell repertoires in COVID-19. Profiling relied on immunoSEQ multiplex PCR, and the TCRdb table lists in-frame clones only, not all of them. The data contain some 130,000 clones, 78% of them singletons. Material: peripheral blood. All receptors come from a man aged 55-75 years who had recovered from COVID-19.

The genes are TRBV18 and TRBJ2-5; D possibly corresponds to TRBD1 (6 bases). Trimming shortened V by 6 bases and J by 5 bases, and 13 bases separated the two germline ends. Per germline, CDR1 KGHSH and CDR2 LQKENI. The CDR3 length is 13 residues. The CDR3 DNA reads as TGTGCCAGCTCCCCAGGGGCGCGGGAGACCCAGTACTTC. Its translation is CASSPGARETQYF.

The chain's CDR3 is CASRTFMRDSRQSNQPQHF. CDR3 nucleotides: TGTGCCAGCCGGACGTTCATGCGGGACAGTCGGCAGAGCAATCAGCCCCAGCATTTT. V usage is TRBV5-4 and J usage is TRBJ1-5; the match to TRBD1 covers 7 bases. This CDR3 is built from 19 residues. With 7 bases clipped from V and 1 base from J, the junction kept 20 bases outside the gene matches. CDR1 and CDR2 from the germline V gene are SGHNT and YYREEE (reference sequence).

The chain joins TRBV28 to TRBJ1-5; TRBD1 agrees at 8 bases. The CDR3 is 19 residues long. Germline loops: CDR1 MDHEN, CDR2 SYDVKM. With V trimmed by 6 bases and J by 0 bases, 16 bases remained unmatched. The CDR3: CASSNLPGTGLYSNQPQHF. CDR3 in DNA: TGTGCCAGCAGCAATCTTCCCGGGACAGGACTGTATAGCAATCAGCCCCAGCATTTT. The full variable domain, rest sourced from reference TRBV28 and TRBJ1-5, is DVKVTQSSRYLVKRTGEKVFLECVQDMDHENMFWYRQDPGLGLRLIYFSYDVKMKEKGDIPEGYSVSREKKERFSLILESASTNQTSMYLCASSNLPGTGLYSNQPQHFGDGTRLSIL.

This clone came up once. This chain connects TRBV4-2 to TRBJ2-7; TRBD2 matches at 8 bases. With 0 bases clipped from V and 4 bases from J, the junction kept 8 bases outside the gene matches. The length of the CDR3 is 16 residues. Germline V gives CDR1 LGHNA, CDR2 YNFKEQ. The CDR3 spells CASSQEWRGEQYEQYF. CDR3 coding DNA: TGTGCCAGCAGCCAAGAATGGCGGGGGGAGCAATACGAGCAGTACTTC.

The table lists this clone with a few counts. The chain carries TRBV4-1 and TRBJ1-2, with no clear D. Germline CDR1 reads MGHRA; CDR2 reads YSYEKL. The CDR3 contains 15 residues. V was pared by 2 bases and J by 2 bases, with 12 bases between. The CDR3 nucleotides read TGCGCCAGCAGCCAACTCGGGCGGGGAAACTATGGCTACACCTTC. Its translation: CASSQLGRGNYGYTF.

The J gene is TRBJ2-5, the V gene TRBV5-1; 15 bases are shared with TRBD2. There are 19 residues in the CDR3. CDR1 is SGHRS, CDR2 YFSETQ, per germline. Unmatched junction bases numbered 9, after V lost 3 bases and J lost 0 bases. The CDR3 loop is CASSSGTSGGWSYQETQYF. The CDR3 nucleotides read TGCGCCAGCAGCTCTGGGACTAGCGGGGGGTGGTCGTACCAAGAGACCCAGTACTTC.

V usage is TRBV19 and J usage is TRBJ2-2; TRBD1 might be the D (6 bases). Trimming took 7 bases from V and 6 from J, leaving 12 bases between them. The CDR3 is 13 residues long. Per germline, CDR1 LNHDA and CDR2 SQIVND (reference sequence). The CDR3 loop is CASTAGASGELFF. CDR3 in DNA: TGTGCCAGTACCGCAGGGGCTTCCGGGGAGCTGTTTTTT.

CDR3 sequence: CASSLGSGQWGDEKLFF. In nucleotides, the CDR3 is TGTGCCAGCAGCTTAGGATCCGGTCAGTGGGGAGATGAAAAACTGTTTTTT. J is TRBJ1-4 and V is TRBV5-6; D is unresolved. The ends were cut back, 2 bases at V and 6 bases at J, with 20 bases in the middle. There are 17 residues in the CDR3. CDR1 is SGHDT and CDR2 is YYEEEE in the germline V gene. The variable domain in full, with the rest retrieved from reference TRBV5-6 and TRBJ1-4, is DAGVTQSPTHLIKTRGQQVTLRCSPKSGHDTVSWYQQALGQGPQFIFQYYEEEERQRGNFPDRFSGHQFPNYSSELNVNALLLGDSALYLCASSLGSGQWGDEKLFFGSGTQLSVL.

This chain uses TRBV28 with TRBJ2-1; 8 nucleotides align to TRBD1. CDR3 size: 15 residues. V dropped 6 bases and J dropped 2; count of bases not matched to a gene: 6. Germline lookup yields CDR1 MDHEN and CDR2 SYDVKM. The CDR3 DNA follows: TGTGCCAGCAGCCCAGGGGGCAGAACCTACAATGAGCAGTTCTTC. It codes for CASSPGGRTYNEQFF.

J is TRBJ2-3 and V is TRBV7-8; TRBD1 matches 10 bases. The CDR3 is made up of 15 amino acids. Germline trimming cut 5 bases from V and 4 bases from J; bases unmatched to any gene: 6. Looked up from germline, CDR1 is SGHVS and CDR2 is FQNEAQ. The CDR3 is CASSPRDRGADTQYF. Written as DNA, the CDR3 is TGTGCCAGCAGCCCCCGGGACAGGGGCGCAGATACGCAGTATTTT.

The rearrangement links TRBV2 to TRBJ2-7, with TRBD1 matching over 8 bases. Looked up from germline, CDR1 is SNHLY and CDR2 is FYNNEI. The V and J ends lost 6 bases and 2 bases, in that order; junction bases with no gene match: 9. This CDR3 comprises 15 residues. The CDR3 bases are TGTGCCAGCAGGGGGAGGACAGGGATGCCCTACGAGCAGTACTTC. Protein sequence: CASRGRTGMPYEQYF.

The rearrangement joins TRBV30 to TRBJ1-2; 7 positions match TRBD1. This CDR3 spans 13 amino acids. The germline CDR1 and CDR2 sequences are GTSNPN and SVGIG (reference sequence). J was trimmed by 4 bases and V by 6 bases; bases with no gene match: 8. For the CDR3, the DNA is TGTGCCTGTCCGGGACAGTTACTCTATGGCTACACCTTC. Its protein is CACPGQLLYGYTF.

This chain links TRBV18 with TRBJ1-5; no firm D call. Germline CDR1 KGHSH, CDR2 LQKENI. This CDR3 comprises 13 residues. V shed 5 bases and J shed 7 bases, with 12 bases lying between them. CDR3 DNA: TGTGCCAGCTCAGGAGGCAGCGGCCAGCCCCAGCATTTT. Amino acid sequence: CASSGGSGQPQHF.

The V gene is TRBV4-2, the J gene TRBJ1-1; D gene ambiguous. In germline, CDR1 is LGHNA, CDR2 YNFKEQ. The CDR3 has 13 residues. Trimming pared 0 bases from V and 8 bases from J, leaving 10 bases between. This CDR3 reads CASSQEGGREAFF. CDR3 DNA sequence: TGTGCCAGCAGCCAAGAGGGAGGTAGGGAAGCTTTCTTT.

CDR3 sequence: CASSLNPQGIYEQYF. DNA of the CDR3: TGTGCCAGCAGTTTGAACCCACAGGGGATCTACGAGCAGTACTTC. This chain uses TRBV2 with TRBJ2-7; 7 bases align to TRBD1. Germline trimming cut 5 bases from V and 3 bases from J; bases unmatched to any gene: 10. CDR3 length: 15 residues. In germline, CDR1 is SNHLY, CDR2 FYNNEI. Looking up the rest from reference TRBV2 and TRBJ2-7 gives the full variable domain: EPEVTQTPSHQVTQMGQEVILRCVPISNHLYFYWYRQILGQKVEFLVSFYNNEISEKSEIFDDQFSVERPDGSNFTLKIRSTKLEDSAMYFCASSLNPQGIYEQYFGPGTRLTVT.

The V gene is TRBV3-1 (or the pseudogene TRBV3-2), the J gene TRBJ1-1; TRBD1 matches at 9 bases. The junction had 4 bases not matched to a gene; V was cut back by 4 bases and J by 4 bases. The CDR3 has 14 amino acids. Germline loops: CDR1 LGHDT, CDR2 YNNKEL (reference sequence). The CDR3 region has the DNA TGTGCCAGCAGCCGGACAGGGGCACGCACTGAAGCTTTCTTT. This gives the protein CASSRTGARTEAFF.

The genes are TRBV6-2 or TRBV6-3 and TRBJ2-7; 7 bases map to TRBD1. Germline V CDR1 and CDR2: MNHEY, SVGEGT. V lost 4 bases to trimming and J lost 3 bases; unmatched junction nucleotides: 12. The CDR3 runs 16 residues. CDR3 region: CASSSAAGTAFYEQYF. CDR3 bases: TGTGCCAGCAGTTCCGCGGCCGGGACAGCCTTCTACGAGCAGTACTTC.

The rearrangement uses TRBV6-4 and TRBJ1-4; D unresolved. CDR1 and CDR2 from the germline V gene are MRHNA and SNTAGT. CDR3 length: 14 amino acids. The V gene lost 6 bases and the J gene lost 10 bases, with 18 bases spanning the gap. In nucleotides, the CDR3 is TGTGCCAGCAGCATGGAACTCGGGGAGGGAAAACTGTTTTTT. Translated, it gives CASSMELGEGKLFF.

The chain employs TRBV4-3 and TRBJ2-2, with 11 nucleotides matching TRBD2. Per germline, CDR1 LGHNA and CDR2 YSLEER. CDR3 length: 15 amino acids. The V segment lost 4 bases and the J segment 7 bases; nucleotides outside the gene matches: 5. The DNA for the CDR3 is TGCGCCAGCAGCCCGCCCGGACTAGCGGGCGGGGAGCTGTTTTTT. Encoded protein: CASSPPGLAGGELFF.

The chain carries TRBV4-3 and TRBJ2-4, with a possible D match to TRBD1 (5 bases). The CDR3 consists of 18 residues. The germline gives CDR1 LGHNA, CDR2 YSLEER. The germline V and J ends were trimmed by 0 bases and 1 base, with 16 bases remaining between them. CDR3: CASSQDRSRARAKNIQYF. The CDR3 bases are TGCGCCAGCAGCCAAGATCGGTCCAGGGCCAGGGCCAAAAACATTCAGTACTTC.

This clone was counted a few times. The chain combines TRBV18 with TRBJ1-4, with a weak D call TRBD1 (6 bases). V shed 4 bases and J shed 0 bases, with 18 bases lying between them. The CDR3 contains 18 residues. The germline V gene encodes CDR1 KGHSH and CDR2 LQKENI. The CDR3 loop reads CASSRLTGAQATNEKLFF. For the CDR3, the DNA is TGTGCCAGCTCACGATTGACAGGAGCCCAAGCAACTAATGAAAAACTGTTTTTT.

This clone appeared many times. The chain joins TRBV6-4 to TRBJ2-1; 15 bases are shared with TRBD2. V lost 6 bases to trimming and J lost 8 bases; unmatched junction nucleotides: 5. This CDR3 spans 15 amino acids. Germline V lookup: CDR1 MRHNA, CDR2 SNTAGT. CDR3 bases: TGTGCCAGCAGCATTGGACTAGCGGGAGGGGATGAGCAGTTCTTC. Amino acids: CASSIGLAGGDEQFF.

This clone was found a few times. The chain carries TRBV19 and TRBJ1-5; possible D gene TRBD1, 5 bases. The CDR3 runs to 13 residues. Germline CDR1 is LNHDA and CDR2 is SQIVND (reference sequence). Trimming stripped 3 bases from V and 4 bases from J, with 7 bases between. The CDR3 protein is CASSMQGNQPQHF. The CDR3 region has the DNA TGTGCCAGTAGTATGCAGGGTAATCAGCCCCAGCATTTT.

The chain recombines TRBV7-2 with TRBJ2-1; TRBD2 matches at 7 bases. The CDR3 has 17 amino acids. V was clipped by 0 bases and J by 1 base; unmatched bases: 6. Germline CDR1 reads SGHTA; CDR2 reads FQGNSA. CDR3 sequence (DNA): TGTGCCAGCAGCTTAGCGGGGGGGAGGCTATCCTACAATGAGCAGTTCTTC. Translated: CASSLAGGRLSYNEQFF.

The DNA of the CDR3 is TGTGCCAGCACCAAGGGGGACACTGAAGCTTTCTTT. Protein product: CASTKGDTEAFF. This chain links TRBV6-5 with TRBJ1-1; D is possibly TRBD1 (6 bases). V was shortened by 7 bases and J by 3 bases, with 9 bases between the two germline ends. Germline V gives CDR1 MNHEY, CDR2 SVGAGI. The CDR3 extends over 12 amino acids.

The chain has TRBV6-5 and TRBJ2-7; 7 bases are shared with TRBD1. Germline CDR1 MNHEY, CDR2 SVGAGI. With V trimmed by 6 bases and J by 2 bases, 7 bases remained unmatched. The CDR3 has 14 amino acids. The CDR3 DNA sequence: TGTGCCAGCAGCTCCGGGACAGAGACCTACGAGCAGTACTTC. It codes for CASSSGTETYEQYF.

This clone appeared a few times. The V call is TRBV6-2 or TRBV6-3, the J call TRBJ2-1; D might be TRBD2 (6 bases). The germline CDR1 and CDR2 sequences are MNHEY and SVGEGT. This CDR3 contains 15 residues. Trimming took 5 bases from V and 3 from J, leaving 14 bases between them. The CDR3: CASSNDRGLYNEQFF. The CDR3 coding sequence is TGTGCCAGCAGTAACGACCGGGGACTCTACAATGAGCAGTTCTTC.

In its sample, this clone is medium-sized. V and J are TRBV10-3 and TRBJ2-5; the D gene is possibly TRBD1 (6 bases). The CDR3 loop spans 13 amino acids. Germline V lookup: CDR1 ENHRY, CDR2 SYGVKD. V was shortened by 5 bases and J by 5 bases, with 12 bases between the two germline ends. CDR3 DNA sequence: TGTGCCATCAGTCCCAGGGGTGAGGAGACCCAGTACTTC. It yields the protein CAISPRGEETQYF.

The chain carries TRBV7-2 and TRBJ2-1; a weak D match, TRBD1 (6 bases). The CDR3 covers 13 residues. With 8 bases removed from V and 4 bases from J, the gap between germline ends came to 12 bases. Germline CDR1 and CDR2: SGHTA and FQGNSA. CDR3 loop: CASRQGWYNEQFF. The CDR3 coding sequence is TGTGCCAGCCGGCAGGGGTGGTACAATGAGCAGTTCTTC.